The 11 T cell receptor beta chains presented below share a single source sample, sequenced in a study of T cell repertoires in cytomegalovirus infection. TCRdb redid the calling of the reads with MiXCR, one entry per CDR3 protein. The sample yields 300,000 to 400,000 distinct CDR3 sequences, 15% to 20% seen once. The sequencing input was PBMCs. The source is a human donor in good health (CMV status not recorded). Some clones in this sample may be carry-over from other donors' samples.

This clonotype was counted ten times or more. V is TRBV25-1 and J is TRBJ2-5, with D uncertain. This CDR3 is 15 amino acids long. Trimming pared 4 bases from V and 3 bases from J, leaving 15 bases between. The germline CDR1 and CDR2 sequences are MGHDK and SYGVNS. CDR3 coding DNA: TGTGCCAGCAGTGGTCCAGGTGTGGTTAAAGAGACCCAGTACTTC. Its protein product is CASSGPGVVKETQYF.

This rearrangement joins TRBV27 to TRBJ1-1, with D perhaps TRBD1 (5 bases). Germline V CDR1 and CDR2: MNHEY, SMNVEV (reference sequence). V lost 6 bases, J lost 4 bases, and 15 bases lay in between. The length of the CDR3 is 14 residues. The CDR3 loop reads CASRTGTLGTEAFF. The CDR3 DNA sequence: TGTGCCAGCAGAACCGGGACCCTGGGCACTGAAGCTTTCTTT.

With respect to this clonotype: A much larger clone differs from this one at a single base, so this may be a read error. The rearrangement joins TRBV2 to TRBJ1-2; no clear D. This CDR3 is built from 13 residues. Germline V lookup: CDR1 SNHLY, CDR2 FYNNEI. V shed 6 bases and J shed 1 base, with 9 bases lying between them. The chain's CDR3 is CASSPGNNYGYTF. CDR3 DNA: TGTGCCAGCAGCCCCGGGAATAACTATGGCTACACCTTC.

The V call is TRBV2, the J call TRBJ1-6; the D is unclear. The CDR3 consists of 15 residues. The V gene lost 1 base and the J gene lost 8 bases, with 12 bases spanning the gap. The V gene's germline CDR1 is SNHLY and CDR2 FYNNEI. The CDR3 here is CASSEDQIGDSPLHF. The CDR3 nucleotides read TGTGCCAGCAGTGAAGATCAGATCGGAGATTCACCCCTCCACTTT. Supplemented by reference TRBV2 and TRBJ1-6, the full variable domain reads EPEVTQTPSHQVTQMGQEVILRCVPISNHLYFYWYRQILGQKVEFLVSFYNNEISEKSEIFDDQFSVERPDGSNFTLKIRSTKLEDSAMYFCASSEDQIGDSPLHFGNGTRLTVT.

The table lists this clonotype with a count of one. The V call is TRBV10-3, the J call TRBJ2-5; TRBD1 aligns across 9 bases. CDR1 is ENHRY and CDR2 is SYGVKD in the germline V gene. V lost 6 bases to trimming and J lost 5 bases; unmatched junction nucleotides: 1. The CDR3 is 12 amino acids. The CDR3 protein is CAIRGTGETQYF. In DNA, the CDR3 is TGTGCCATCAGGGGGACAGGGGAGACCCAGTACTTC.

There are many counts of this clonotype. Written as DNA, the CDR3 is TGTGCCAGCAGCCGGGACAGGCGCTACTACGAGCAGTACTTC. Its protein product is CASSRDRRYYEQYF. The rearrangement joins TRBV7-6 to TRBJ2-7, with 8 positions matching TRBD1. CDR1 is SGHVS, CDR2 FNYEAQ, per germline. This CDR3 is built from 14 residues. Trimming removed 5 bases from V and 3 bases from J; junction bases left unmatched: 6.

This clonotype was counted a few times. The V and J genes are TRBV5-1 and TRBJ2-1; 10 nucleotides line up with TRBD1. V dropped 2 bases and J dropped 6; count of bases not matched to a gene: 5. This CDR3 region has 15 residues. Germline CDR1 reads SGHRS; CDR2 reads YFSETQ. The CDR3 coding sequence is TGCGCCAGCAGCTTCCCGGACAGGGGGGCCAATGAGCAGTTCTTC. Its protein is CASSFPDRGANEQFF.

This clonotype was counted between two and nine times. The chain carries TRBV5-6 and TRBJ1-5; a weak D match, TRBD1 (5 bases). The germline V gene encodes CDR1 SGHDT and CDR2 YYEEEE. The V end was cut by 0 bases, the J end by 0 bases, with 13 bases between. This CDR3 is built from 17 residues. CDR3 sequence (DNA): TGTGCCAGCAGCTTGGGGGGACGACTTTATAGCAATCAGCCCCAGCATTTT. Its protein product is CASSLGGRLYSNQPQHF. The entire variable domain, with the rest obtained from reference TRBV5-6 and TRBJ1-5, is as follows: DAGVTQSPTHLIKTRGQQVTLRCSPKSGHDTVSWYQQALGQGPQFIFQYYEEEERQRGNFPDRFSGHQFPNYSSELNVNALLLGDSALYLCASSLGGRLYSNQPQHFGDGTRLSIL.

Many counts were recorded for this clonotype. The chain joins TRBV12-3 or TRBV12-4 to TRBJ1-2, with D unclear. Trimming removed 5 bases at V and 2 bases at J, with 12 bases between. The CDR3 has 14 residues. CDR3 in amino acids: CASSPSLGNYGYTF. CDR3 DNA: TGTGCCAGCAGTCCCTCCTTAGGGAACTATGGCTACACCTTC.

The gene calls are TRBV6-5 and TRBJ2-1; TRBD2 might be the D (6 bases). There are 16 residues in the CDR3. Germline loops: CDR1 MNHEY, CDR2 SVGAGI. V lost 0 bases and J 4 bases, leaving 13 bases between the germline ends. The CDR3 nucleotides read TGTGCCAGCAGTTACTCGAAGGCGGGGTGGTACAATGAGCAGTTCTTC. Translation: CASSYSKAGWYNEQFF.

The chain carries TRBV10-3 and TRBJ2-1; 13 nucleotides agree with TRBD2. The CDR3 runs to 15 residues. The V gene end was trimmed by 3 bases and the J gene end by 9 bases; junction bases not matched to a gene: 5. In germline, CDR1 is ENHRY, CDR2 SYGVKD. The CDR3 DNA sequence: TGTGCCATCAGTGAAGGGACTAGCGGGATAAGTGAGCAGTTCTTC. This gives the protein CAISEGTSGISEQFF.